This T cell receptor (beta chain) was identified during a study of cytomegalovirus exposure and HLA in healthy donors. Background on the study: Of over 300 genotyped donors, roughly 80% clustered with self-reported Caucasian donors.

Trimming removed 3 bases at V and 4 bases at J, with 10 bases between. This CDR3 has 12 amino acids. Germline assignment: CDR1 GTSNPN and CDR2 SVGIG (reference sequence). About this clone itself: No antigen is known for it.

General study points: Indistinguishable V segments, including TRBV6-2 and TRBV6-3, were excluded. Beyond CMV serostatus, there was no information to go on about immune exposure.

The PCR ran on 60 Vbeta and 13 Jbeta primers. The repertoire was sequenced with immunoSEQ multiplex PCR; TCRdb's copy has only in-frame clones and lacks some. The sample consists of around 180,000 clones, around 77% of them appearing once. Sequencing used PBMCs. This chain uses TRBV30 with TRBJ2-7, with a possible D match to TRBD2 (6 bases). This TCR came from a man in his 60s in good health and CMV-seronegative. The DNA of the CDR3 is TGTGCCTGGAGGGCTAGCGCATACGAGCAGTACTTC. This codes for CAWRASAYEQYF.